This TCR beta chain was documented in a study of chemoradiotherapy in HPV16-positive cancers (dated by TCRdb to 2021 to 2024). With regard to the full study: Functional T-cell assays on cells from a couple of HPV16-positive patients defined candidate HPV-specific T-cell clones and common TCR motifs. Whether T-cell immunity against the HPV oncoproteins E6 and E7 changes during chemoradiotherapy and whether survival is affected by this immunity were examined in the study. TCR repertoires from 86 patients with HPV-related cancers were then used to track the candidate HPV-specific TCRs and motifs.

A note on this clone: This clone's antigen is unknown. Per-nucleotide qualities are absent, and no much larger clonotype sits a single base away.

Repertoires were sampled repeatedly over the course of chemoradiotherapy, so clonal expansion could be followed in the tumor microenvironment. Library creation used the immunoSEQ multiplex PCR assay. As stored in TCRdb, this immuneACCESS dataset retains in-frame rearrangements with V and J assigned. A fraction of the clones does not appear; measured against another copy, unresolved V genes explain less than half of the discrepancy, and the remainder lacks a known reason. This sample is represented by nearly 35,000 clones; about 90% of them were singletons. The ten biggest clones cover around 3.4% of the sample. What the authors observed across the whole study: In HPV16-positive patients, expansion of HPV-responsive T cells during chemoradiotherapy was associated with improved recurrence-free survival. Expansion of candidate HPV-specific clones and E7-related TCR motifs was observed in the tumor microenvironment during treatment, whereas no such expansion was observed for non-HPV-specific T cells. The functional definition of HPV-specific T cells came from only two HPV16-positive patients, and the survival association was reported for HPV16-positive patients.

The sequence was collected from a human donor with HPV-associated anogenital cancer. The sequencing used blood, collected from a patient who underwent chemoradiotherapy.

The CDR3 is CASSFPSRQGRTGELFF. The sequence in DNA is TGTGCCAGCAGCTTTCCTTCGAGACAGGGGAGAACCGGGGAGCTGTTTTTT. The receptor chain draws on TRBV7-9 and TRBJ2-2, with 8 junctional bases fitting TRBD1. Including cysteine and phenylalanine, the CDR3 has 17 amino acids. Only CDR3 DNA is held: 51 bases, read in frame from base 1. At the junction V is shortened by 3 bases and J by 5 bases; bases outside the gene matches: 11. The germline V gene encodes CDR1 SEHNR and CDR2 FQNEAQ (reference sequence).